This T cell receptor beta chain derives from a study of T-cell reconstitution after alpha-beta-depleted transplantation in children. Details on this clonotype: Its antigen is as yet unknown.

The study, taken as a whole, reports: Fresh T-cell production supplied most of the T-cell counts and diversity seen one year after transplant.

This CDR3 comprises 15 residues. Trimming stripped 4 bases from V and 5 bases from J, with 14 bases between. CDR1 and CDR2 (germline): SEHNR, FQNEAQ (reference sequence). Researchers prepared the TCRbeta library using unique molecular identifiers, the study reports. TCRdb re-derived calls from the PCR reads in MiXCR, one entry per CDR3 protein. This sample has around 440,000 distinct CDR3 sequences; under 20% occur once, and the top ten carry under 30%. The clonotype originates from a boy younger than two who had a stem cell transplant for Wiskott-Aldrich syndrome, so the T cells may come from the graft donor. The V and J genes are TRBV7-9 and TRBJ2-2; D possibly uses TRBD1 or TRBD2 (5 bases each). The source was PBMCs, mostly from graft donor cells, collected 360 days after TCRalphabeta/CD19-depleted stem cell transplant. The CDR3 sequence: CASSSRQGGTGELFF. The CDR3 bases are TGTGCCAGCAGCTCCCGGCAGGGCGGGACCGGGGAGCTGTTTTTT.